The T cell receptor beta chain under discussion was sequenced for a study of blood T cell repertoires in COVID-19. TCRdb's table, derived via immunoSEQ multiplex PCR, lists solely in-frame clones and lacks some. The sample has tens of thousands of clones, roughly 90% seen once. The receptor was derived from a human donor in a cohort sampled during active COVID-19. The specimen was peripheral blood.

The CDR3 DNA follows: TGTGCCAGCAGCCCGACGAGGGTTTCCACCGGGGAGCTGTTTTTT. Translating it yields CASSPTRVSTGELFF. The chain is built from TRBV6-5 and TRBJ2-2; D perhaps matches TRBD2 (5 bases). Trimming left V 6 bases short and J 4 bases short, with 15 bases between. The length of the CDR3 is 15 residues. Germline V gene lookup returns CDR1 MNHEY and CDR2 SVGAGI.